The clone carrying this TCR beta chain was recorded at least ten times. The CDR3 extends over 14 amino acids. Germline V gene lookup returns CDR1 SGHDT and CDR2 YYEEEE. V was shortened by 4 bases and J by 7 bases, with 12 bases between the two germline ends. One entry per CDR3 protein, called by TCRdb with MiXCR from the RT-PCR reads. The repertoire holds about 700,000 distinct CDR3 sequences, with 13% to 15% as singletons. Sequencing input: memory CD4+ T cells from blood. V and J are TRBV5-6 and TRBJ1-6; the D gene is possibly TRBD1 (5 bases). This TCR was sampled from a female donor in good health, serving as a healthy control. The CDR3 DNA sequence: TGTGCCAGCAGCCCGGGACGGAGGAATTCACCCCTCCACTTT. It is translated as CASSPGRRNSPLHF.